The subject of this entry is one T cell receptor beta chain. Antigen: not known. An end of the junction differs from the germline gene, which may be a read error. This specimen comes from a study of CD8 T cells in ankylosing spondylitis. Study findings and constraints: Reportedly, significant enrichment of disease-linked clones occurred in matched ankylosing spondylitis synovial fluid. Disease-associated clones were CD8+ and fairly uncommon in peripheral blood. For ankylosing spondylitis blood, a TCR beta motif of under 10 highly homologous variants appeared characteristic.

Making use of molecular barcodes, quantitative 5'-RACE generated TCR beta libraries. MiXCR, run by TCRdb on the 5' RACE reads, gives a single entry per CDR3 protein. The sample has a few hundred thousand distinct CDR3 sequences; 15% to 25% are singletons. The CDR3 is 12 residues long. CDR1 is MNHEY and CDR2 is SMNVEV in the germline V gene (reference sequence). Sequenced input: blood, either unsorted or a sorted T cell fraction (not recorded which). The gene calls are TRBV27 and TRBJ2-1; weak D call: TRBD1 (5 bases). This clonotype was obtained from a male donor with ankylosing spondylitis or in good health (not recorded which). The CDR3 DNA reads as TGTACCAGCAGTATAGGGGACAATGAGCAGTTCTTC. This translates into CTSSIGDNEQFF.